This T cell receptor beta chain was sequenced for a study of brain T cells in children with intractable seizures. The sequenced cases were selected for having the highest brain T cell transcript signatures. V was pared by 4 bases and J by 5 bases, with 12 bases of the junction left unmatched. This CDR3 region has 17 residues. From germline, CDR1 is SGDLS and CDR2 YYNGEE. Clones were read by immunoSEQ multiplex PCR, and TCRdb kept only the in-frame ones, dropping some. Among 95,000 to 120,000 clones listed, approximately 94% were seen once. Study outcomes and limitations: Pre- and post-surgery blood differed in depth, so pre-surgery absences may be undersampling. Only CDR3 sequence similarity suggested viral specificity, without known HCMV serostatus.

A word on this clone: Its specificity is not known.

This TCR was recovered from a boy less than two years old with hemimegalencephaly and intractable seizures. The sample consisted of peripheral blood, taken at surgery. The chain couples TRBV9 to TRBJ1-2, with TRBD1 identical over 12 bases. DNA for the CDR3: TGTGCCAGCAGCCTCTCCGGGGGACAGGGGGCAGGATATGGCTACACCTTC. Encoded protein: CASSLSGGQGAGYGYTF.